What follows are 17 T cell receptor beta chains derived from one specimen sequenced in a study of blood T cell repertoires in COVID-19. Generated by immunoSEQ multiplex PCR, the TCRdb table keeps only in-frame clones and is missing some. The sample lists around 280,000 clones; approximately 90% were seen once. Sequencing was carried out using peripheral blood. The receptors were sampled from a woman aged 45-65 years who had recovered from COVID-19.

The gene calls are TRBV5-1 and TRBJ1-1; D is ambiguous. This CDR3 has 14 residues. Germline loops: CDR1 SGHRS, CDR2 YFSETQ. V was clipped by 0 bases and J by 4 bases, with 10 bases between them. The chain's CDR3 is CASSLGPGFTEAFF. In DNA form, the CDR3 reads TGCGCCAGCAGCTTGGGGCCGGGGTTCACTGAAGCTTTCTTT.

The V and J genes are TRBV5-4 and TRBJ1-2; 8 nucleotides align to TRBD1. V dropped 6 bases and J dropped 4; count of bases not matched to a gene: 11. CDR1 and CDR2 from the germline V gene are SGHNT and YYREEE (reference sequence). This CDR3 spans 15 amino acids. CDR3 coding DNA: TGTGCCAGCACCGACTTATGGACAGGGATCTATGGCTACACCTTC. Amino acid sequence: CASTDLWTGIYGYTF.

V gene TRBV28 combines with J gene TRBJ2-3; no clear D gene. Germline CDR1 and CDR2: MDHEN and SYDVKM. The CDR3 length is 13 residues. Trimming pared 1 base from V and 4 bases from J, leaving 6 bases between. The chain's CDR3 is CASSLSFADTQYF. The CDR3 DNA reads TGTGCCAGCAGTTTATCTTTCGCAGATACGCAGTATTTT.

The J gene is TRBJ2-7, the V gene TRBV7-8, with 7 bases aligning to TRBD1. The V and J ends lost 5 bases and 6 bases, in that order; junction bases with no gene match: 10. CDR3 length: 14 amino acids. CDR1 SGHVS and CDR2 FQNEAQ come from the germline V gene. CDR3 loop: CASSLRSQGLEQYF. CDR3 coding DNA: TGTGCCAGCAGCCTCCGCTCACAGGGGCTCGAGCAGTACTTC.

The V and J genes are TRBV12-3 or TRBV12-4 and TRBJ1-1; D remains ambiguous. This CDR3 is 12 amino acids long. Trimming took 7 bases from V and 3 from J, leaving 9 bases between them. The CDR3 is CASMPGYTEAFF. CDR3 sequence (DNA): TGTGCCAGCATGCCAGGTTACACTGAAGCTTTCTTT.

This sequence joins TRBV24-1 and TRBJ2-5, with 10 bases that match TRBD1. CDR1 is KGHDR, CDR2 SFDVKD, per germline. The CDR3 extends over 16 amino acids. The trim removed 3 bases at V and 5 bases at J, leaving 8 bases unmatched. CDR3 amino acids: CATSDAGTGVEETQYF. CDR3 bases: TGTGCCACCAGTGATGCCGGGACAGGGGTGGAGGAGACCCAGTACTTC.

The rearrangement joins TRBV9 to TRBJ2-3; 10 bases fit TRBD2. J was trimmed by 1 base and V by 2 bases; bases with no gene match: 10. Germline lookup yields CDR1 SGDLS and CDR2 YYNGEE. This CDR3 spans 18 amino acids. The CDR3 here is CASSVGSGGALGTDTQYF. The CDR3 bases are TGTGCCAGCAGCGTTGGCAGCGGGGGGGCTTTAGGCACAGATACGCAGTATTTT.

The chain's CDR3 is CASTQGPRIYGYTF. The DNA of the CDR3 is TGCGCCAGCACCCAGGGGCCCAGGATCTATGGCTACACCTTC. The chain links TRBV5-1 to TRBJ1-2; D might be TRBD1 (6 bases). V lost 6 bases, J lost 4 bases, and 16 bases lay in between. Germline assignment: CDR1 SGHRS and CDR2 YFSETQ. The CDR3 has 14 amino acids.

V usage is TRBV7-6 and J usage is TRBJ1-1, with a weak D call TRBD1 (5 bases). The germline V gene encodes CDR1 SGHVS and CDR2 FNYEAQ. CDR3 length: 11 amino acids. CDR3 protein: CVVGQGAEAFF. The CDR3 DNA reads as TGTGTCGTTGGGCAGGGCGCCGAAGCTTTCTTT. Together with reference TRBV7-6 and TRBJ1-1, the CDR3 gives the full variable domain: GAGVSQSPRYKVTKRGQDVALRCDPISGHVSLYWYRQALGQGPEFLTYFNYEAQQDKSGLPNDRFSAERPEGSISTLTIQRTEQRDSAMYRCVVGQGAEAFFGQGTRLTVV.

This rearrangement joins TRBV19 to TRBJ1-1; D is perhaps TRBD1 (6 bases). The CDR3 loop spans 14 amino acids. Germline lookup yields CDR1 LNHDA and CDR2 SQIVND (reference sequence). V gave up 4 bases and J gave up 0 bases, with 9 bases separating them. Written as DNA, the CDR3 is TGTGCCAGTAGTAGGGGACATTTGAACACTGAAGCTTTCTTT. This gives the protein CASSRGHLNTEAFF.

The chain links TRBV7-2 to TRBJ1-4, with unresolved D. This CDR3 spans 12 amino acids. CDR1 is SGHTA and CDR2 is FQGNSA in the germline V gene. V lost 3 bases to trimming and J lost 10 bases, with 9 bases between them. CDR3 protein: CASSFPVGKLFF. CDR3 bases: TGTGCCAGCAGCTTCCCGGTTGGAAAACTGTTTTTT.

The chain joins TRBV3-1 (or the pseudogene TRBV3-2) to TRBJ1-2; D unresolved. Germline V CDR1 and CDR2: LGHDT, YNNKEL (reference sequence). V lost 1 base and J lost 2, with 8 bases in between. The CDR3 has 14 residues. This CDR3 is CASSQGTQNYGYTF. CDR3 nucleotide sequence: TGTGCCAGCAGCCAAGGTACCCAGAACTATGGCTACACCTTC.

The CDR3 region is CASSYGMLRRNQPQHF. CDR3 nucleotide sequence: TGTGCCAGCAGTTACGGTATGCTCCGGCGGAATCAGCCCCAGCATTTT. V usage is TRBV6-6 and J usage is TRBJ1-5; D uncertain. The germline V gene encodes CDR1 MNHNY and CDR2 SVGAGI (reference sequence). The CDR3 is 16 residues long. V lost 2 bases to trimming and J lost 4 bases, with 15 bases between them.

This chain links TRBV5-4 with TRBJ2-2; no reliable D call. V lost 0 bases, J lost 3 bases, and 9 bases lay in between. Germline V CDR1 and CDR2: SGHNT, YYREEE (reference sequence). The CDR3 consists of 15 residues. Here the CDR3 DNA reads TGTGCCAGCAGCTTGGTCCAACTGGACACCGGGGAGCTGTTTTTT. Protein product: CASSLVQLDTGELFF.

This clone was recorded many times. The genes are TRBV19 and TRBJ1-1; 10 positions agree with TRBD1. With V trimmed by 6 bases and J by 5 bases, 6 bases remained unmatched. This CDR3 region has 14 residues. Germline CDR1 is LNHDA and CDR2 is SQIVND (reference sequence). CDR3 region: CASRTTGQGTEAFF. CDR3 sequence (DNA): TGTGCCAGTAGAACAACGGGACAGGGGACTGAAGCTTTCTTT.

The genes are TRBV18 and TRBJ1-2; D unclear. This CDR3 is 12 amino acids long. Trimming took 2 bases from V and 7 from J, leaving 8 bases between them. Germline lookup yields CDR1 KGHSH and CDR2 LQKENI. The CDR3 nucleotides read TGTGCCAGCTCACCAAGGGAGGGTGGCTACACCTTC. Translating it yields CASSPREGGYTF.

The chain employs TRBV18 and TRBJ1-3; no clear D gene. Deletions cut 2 bases from V and 4 bases from J, with 15 bases between. The germline V gene has CDR1 KGHSH and CDR2 LQKENI. The CDR3 loop spans 16 amino acids. CDR3 DNA: TGTGCCAGCTCACCATCAATACAAAGTTTCGGAAACACCATATATTTT. Protein sequence: CASSPSIQSFGNTIYF.